The 30 T cell receptor beta chains presented below share a single source sample, sequenced in a study of cytomegalovirus exposure and HLA in healthy donors (dated 2017 in TCRdb). Library preparation used the immunoSEQ multiplex PCR assay. A mixture of 60 forward primers for TCR Vbeta segments and 13 reverse primers for TCR Jbeta segments was used in the multiplex PCR. This immuneACCESS table, as held by TCRdb, lists in-frame sequences with V and J called but not all clones. Of the missing ones, under half trace to an unresolved V gene in checked studies; the others have no known cause. This sample gives some 100,000 clones in total; approximately 73% of them show up just once. The ten biggest clones cover over 3.5% of the sample. Material for sequencing was PBMCs. These receptors were obtained from a woman aged 45-65 years in good health and CMV-seropositive.

The chain carries TRBV30 and TRBJ2-7; weak D call: TRBD2 (6 bases). Trimming removed 0 bases from V and 1 base from J, with 28 bases in between. The germline V gene encodes CDR1 GTSNPN and CDR2 SVGIG (reference sequence). The CDR3 totals 20 residues. The CDR3 loop reads CAWSVGSKTSAGRRSYEQYF. The CDR3 DNA reads TGTGCCTGGAGTGTGGGGTCGAAAACGTCGGCGGGACGAAGGTCCTACGAGCAGTACTTC.

The chain is built from TRBV5-1 and TRBJ2-7; D call uncertain. The germline V gene encodes CDR1 SGHRS and CDR2 YFSETQ. There are 17 residues in the CDR3. Trimming cost V 7 bases and J 2 bases, with 25 bases left between them. This chain's CDR3 is CASAGLGQLQFAYEQYF. The CDR3, as DNA: TGCGCCAGCGCCGGGTTAGGCCAACTCCAATTCGCCTACGAGCAGTACTTC.

DNA for the CDR3: TGTGCCAGCAGCGGCGGGGTTTCCTACGAGCAGTACTTC. The encoded protein is CASSGGVSYEQYF. The chain couples TRBV9 to TRBJ2-5, with a tentative D call TRBD2 (6 bases). The end of the DNA is better explained by TRBJ2-7, so the J call may be wrong. The germline CDR1 and CDR2 sequences are SGDLS and YYNGEE. CDR3 length equals 13 residues.

The chain combines TRBV7-9 with TRBJ2-2; TRBD2 is a possible D gene (5 bases). There are 12 residues in the CDR3. Trimming left V 4 bases short and J 6 bases short, with 6 bases between. From germline, CDR1 is SEHNR and CDR2 FQNEAQ (reference sequence). The CDR3 DNA follows: TGTGCCAGCAGCTGGGGAGCCGGGGAGCTGTTTTTT. It translates to CASSWGAGELFF. Full variable domain (rest looked up from reference TRBV7-9 and TRBJ2-2): DTGVSQNPRHKITKRGQNVTFRCDPISEHNRLYWYRQTLGQGPEFLTYFQNEAQLEKSRLLSDRFSAERPKGSFSTLEIQRTEQGDSAMYLCASSWGAGELFFGEGSRLTVL.

This sequence joins TRBV7-6 and TRBJ1-6; D gene uncertain. CDR1 and CDR2 (germline): SGHVS, FNYEAQ. Between the trimmed V and J ends, which lost 5 bases and 9 bases, there was a span of 14 bases. This CDR3 contains 14 residues. The CDR3 spells CASSNLPQVSPLHF. The CDR3 nucleotides are TGTGCCAGCAGCAATCTACCCCAGGTTTCACCCCTCCACTTT.

The chain recombines TRBV19 with TRBJ2-7; a possible D gene is TRBD1 (5 bases). The CDR3 has 19 amino acids. Germline V gene sequence: CDR1 LNHDA, CDR2 SQIVND (reference sequence). V was cut by 2 bases and J by 0 bases, with 23 bases left in between. CDR3 sequence (DNA): TGTGCCAGTAGTATAACCTACCCCGTGCCCCACAGGACCTCCTACGAGCAGTACTTC. It codes for CASSITYPVPHRTSYEQYF. The whole variable domain, remainder taken from reference TRBV19 and TRBJ2-7, is DGGITQSPKYLFRKEGQNVTLSCEQNLNHDAMYWYRQDPGQGLRLIYYSQIVNDFQKGDIAEGYSVSREKKESFPLTVTSAQKNPTAFYLCASSITYPVPHRTSYEQYFGPGTRLTVT.

V usage is TRBV15 and J usage is TRBJ1-5; maybe TRBD1 (6 bases). CDR1 LNHNV and CDR2 YYDKDF come from the germline V gene (reference sequence). This CDR3 spans 14 amino acids. Trimming cost V 2 bases and J 1 base, with 6 bases left between them. CDR3 sequence (DNA): TGTGCCACCAGCAGACAGGGGAGCAATCAGCCCCAGCATTTT. Its protein is CATSRQGSNQPQHF.

The V gene is TRBV6-5, the J gene TRBJ1-1; the D gene is possibly TRBD1 (6 bases). This CDR3 is 16 amino acids long. Germline loops: CDR1 MNHEY, CDR2 SVGAGI. V was trimmed by 4 bases and J by 2 bases, leaving 17 bases between them. CDR3 sequence reads: CASSSVRGGLNTEAFF. DNA of the CDR3: TGTGCCAGCAGTTCCGTTCGGGGGGGCTTAAACACTGAAGCTTTCTTT.

The CDR3 loop is CASSLGPFSYEQYF. The CDR3 coding sequence is TGTGCCAGCAGCTTAGGTCCTTTTTCCTACGAGCAGTACTTC. This sequence joins TRBV7-8 and TRBJ2-7; no clear D gene. CDR1 is SGHVS, CDR2 FQNEAQ, per germline. The CDR3 covers 14 residues. V was pared by 1 base and J by 1 base, with 8 bases between.

The chain links TRBV21-1 to TRBJ1-1; the table gives TRBD1 as D, unverified against the DNA. TRBV21-1 is flagged as a pseudogene. CDR3 size: 14 residues. In DNA, the CDR3 is TGTGCCAGCAGCACCAGACAGTGCAACACTGAAGCTTTCTTT. It is translated as CASSTRQCNTEAFF.

Turning to this clone: One end of the junction fails to match germline, which may point to a read error. The rearrangement joins TRBV7-6 to TRBJ2-1, with 12 bases lining up with TRBD2. The CDR3 sequence is 14 residues long. CDR1 and CDR2 (germline): SGHVS, FNYEAQ. The CDR3 here is CASSLAGGLNEQFF. The CDR3, as DNA: TGTGCCAGCAGCCTAGCGGGGGGGCTAAATGAGCAGTTCTTC.

The genes are TRBV27 and TRBJ2-1, with a possible D match to TRBD1 (5 bases). This CDR3 has 14 amino acids. The V gene lost 3 bases and the J gene lost 5 bases, with 11 bases spanning the gap. Germline V gene sequence: CDR1 MNHEY, CDR2 SMNVEV (reference sequence). In DNA form, the CDR3 reads TGTGCCAGCAGTTTGCCGGACACCGACAATGAGCAGTTCTTC. It codes for CASSLPDTDNEQFF.

The chain employs TRBV6-1 and TRBJ1-1; 11 bases are a match to TRBD1. The CDR3 is made up of 17 amino acids. V lost 4 bases to trimming and J lost 5 bases; unmatched junction nucleotides: 12. CDR1 is MNHNS and CDR2 is SASEGT in the germline V gene. The CDR3 protein is CASSANPRTGGRTEAFF. In nucleotides, the CDR3 is TGTGCCAGCAGTGCCAATCCTAGGACAGGGGGCAGGACTGAAGCTTTCTTT.

This chain uses TRBV27 with TRBJ2-5, with D tentatively TRBD1 (5 bases). Per germline, CDR1 MNHEY and CDR2 SMNVEV (reference sequence). The CDR3 is 13 amino acids. The V end was cut by 5 bases, the J end by 1 base, with 8 bases between. CDR3 amino acids: CASSADIQETQYF. DNA for the CDR3: TGTGCCAGCAGTGCGGACATCCAAGAGACCCAGTACTTC.

The chain carries TRBV11-3 and TRBJ2-1; a weak D match, TRBD2 (6 bases). CDR1 SGHNT and CDR2 YENEEA come from the germline V gene. This CDR3 has 15 residues. The V and J ends lost 4 bases and 0 bases respectively, with 10 bases between them. The CDR3 region is CASSWGVSSYNEQFF. The CDR3 DNA follows: TGTGCCAGCAGCTGGGGGGTCAGCTCCTACAATGAGCAGTTCTTC.

This clone appeared a single time. CDR3 coding DNA: TGTGCCAGCCATGTGAGGACTAGCGGGGGCTCCTACGAGCAGTACTTC. Residues: CASHVRTSGGSYEQYF. V usage is TRBV7-9 and J usage is TRBJ2-7; 13 nucleotides match TRBD2. J gave up 0 bases and V 8 bases, and 7 bases lay outside the gene matches. The V gene's germline CDR1 is SEHNR and CDR2 FQNEAQ (reference sequence). This CDR3 is built from 16 residues.

The chain uses TRBV4-2 and TRBJ1-1, with D hard to call. CDR1 is LGHNA and CDR2 is YNFKEQ in the germline V gene. With 0 bases removed from V and 2 bases from J, the gap between germline ends came to 10 bases. The CDR3 spans 15 residues. The CDR3 DNA follows: TGTGCCAGCAGCCAAGAGGAGAGAGTTAACACTGAAGCTTTCTTT. It translates to CASSQEERVNTEAFF.

The J gene is TRBJ1-5, the V gene TRBV7-9; D remains unclear. Germline CDR1 SEHNR, CDR2 FQNEAQ (reference sequence). The V end lost 2 bases, the J end lost 2 bases, and 7 bases lay between the germline ends. The CDR3 runs 14 residues. DNA of the CDR3: TGTGCCAGCAGCTTATCGAGGGGCAATCAGCCCCAGCATTTT. It encodes CASSLSRGNQPQHF. The full variable domain, rest sourced from reference TRBV7-9 and TRBJ1-5, is DTGVSQNPRHKITKRGQNVTFRCDPISEHNRLYWYRQTLGQGPEFLTYFQNEAQLEKSRLLSDRFSAERPKGSFSTLEIQRTEQGDSAMYLCASSLSRGNQPQHFGDGTRLSIL.

The chain employs TRBV6-6 and TRBJ1-3; a possible D gene is TRBD1 (5 bases). The CDR3 runs 16 residues. The V end was cut by 6 bases, the J end by 3 bases, with 18 bases between. Germline loops: CDR1 MNHNY, CDR2 SVGAGI (reference sequence). The CDR3 region has the DNA TGTGCCAGCAGGGATCGAGATCAGGGCCATGGAAACACCATATATTTT. Translation: CASRDRDQGHGNTIYF.

This chain connects TRBV27 to TRBJ2-1; the match to TRBD1 covers 9 bases. With 5 bases clipped from V and 0 bases from J, the junction kept 2 bases outside the gene matches. CDR1 is MNHEY, CDR2 SMNVEV, per germline (reference sequence). This CDR3 has 15 amino acids. Here the CDR3 reads CASSNRGHSYNEQFF. Here the CDR3 DNA reads TGTGCCAGCAGTAACAGGGGGCACTCCTACAATGAGCAGTTCTTC.

The chain joins TRBV14 to TRBJ1-1; 8 bases line up with TRBD1. Germline assignment: CDR1 SGHDN and CDR2 FVKESK. V lost 4 bases and J lost 1; bases outside the gene matches: 5. This CDR3 has 15 amino acids. This CDR3 reads CASSLWTGKNTEAFF. The CDR3 DNA follows: TGTGCCAGCAGCCTGTGGACAGGGAAGAACACTGAAGCTTTCTTT.

This clone was seen a few times. The J gene is TRBJ1-5, the V gene TRBV19, with 9 bases that match TRBD1. The V gene end was trimmed by 5 bases and the J gene end by 5 bases; junction bases not matched to a gene: 10. The CDR3 sequence is 16 residues long. The germline V gene encodes CDR1 LNHDA and CDR2 SQIVND (reference sequence). The CDR3 region is CASSSFGQGNYQPQHF. CDR3 DNA: TGTGCCAGTAGTTCTTTTGGACAGGGGAATTATCAGCCCCAGCATTTT.

This clone was seen more than once but under ten times. J is TRBJ2-3 and V is TRBV9; 7 nucleotides align to TRBD2. The V gene end was trimmed by 2 bases and the J gene end by 0 bases; junction bases not matched to a gene: 0. The CDR3 consists of 14 residues. Germline V lookup: CDR1 SGDLS, CDR2 YYNGEE. The CDR3 spells CASSVSGSTDTQYF. The CDR3 DNA reads as TGTGCCAGCAGCGTTAGCGGGAGCACAGATACGCAGTATTTT.

The sample holds a few counts of this clone. This chain connects TRBV15 to TRBJ2-2; D might be TRBD2 (6 bases). Trimming left V 2 bases short and J 1 base short, with 8 bases between. The CDR3 loop spans 15 amino acids. The germline V gene encodes CDR1 LNHNV and CDR2 YYDKDF (reference sequence). DNA for the CDR3: TGTGCCACCAGCAGATCGGGACTGAACACCGGGGAGCTGTTTTTT. Its protein is CATSRSGLNTGELFF.

CDR3 loop: CASSRDNIGEQFF. The CDR3 nucleotides read TGTGCCAGCAGTCGGGATAATATAGGTGAGCAGTTCTTC. The V call is TRBV11-3, the J call TRBJ2-1, with D perhaps matching TRBD2 (5 bases). This CDR3 is 13 amino acids long. V lost 6 bases and J 9 bases, leaving 15 bases between the germline ends. The germline CDR1 and CDR2 sequences are SGHNT and YENEEA.

This chain links TRBV14 with TRBJ2-5; 11 nucleotides line up with TRBD1. Matching the DNA end better, TRBJ2-7 makes the J call doubtful. Germline values: CDR1 SGHDN, CDR2 FVKESK. The CDR3 loop spans 18 amino acids. For the CDR3, the DNA is TGTGCCAGCAGCCAAGATCATCCGGGACAGGGGGGCTCCTACGAGCAGTACTTC. Protein: CASSQDHPGQGGSYEQYF.

The chain joins TRBV5-5 to TRBJ1-2; TRBD1 matches 7 bases. After removal of 2 bases from V and 3 bases from J, the junction contained 13 bases not matched to a gene. The germline CDR1 and CDR2 sequences are SGHKS and YYEKEE (reference sequence). The CDR3 has 17 amino acids. The CDR3 bases are TGTGCCAGCAGCTTCCGGACAGGCGTCCGTCAGGACTATGGCTACACCTTC. It translates to CASSFRTGVRQDYGYTF.

The chain has TRBV30 and TRBJ2-7, with 8 bases that match TRBD2. V lost 5 bases to trimming and J lost 0 bases; unmatched junction nucleotides: 9. There are 15 residues in the CDR3. CDR1 and CDR2 from the germline V gene are GTSNPN and SVGIG (reference sequence). In DNA, the CDR3 is TGTGCCTGGGCCCCGGGGGGGACTTACTCCTACGAGCAGTACTTC. Translating gives CAWAPGGTYSYEQYF.

The V gene is TRBV27, the J gene TRBJ1-1; D possibly corresponds to TRBD1 (6 bases). CDR3 length equals 13 residues. Trimming took 6 bases from V and 2 from J, leaving 10 bases between them. Germline-derived CDR1 and CDR2 are MNHEY and SMNVEV (reference sequence). CDR3 residues: CASRTGTNTEAFF. As DNA, the CDR3 is TGTGCCAGCAGGACAGGAACTAACACTGAAGCTTTCTTT.

The chain links TRBV9 to TRBJ2-5; 13 bases align to TRBD2. The J call is doubtful: the DNA matches TRBJ2-7 better. Per germline, CDR1 SGDLS and CDR2 YYNGEE. The CDR3 has 15 amino acids. The chain's CDR3 is CASSVGGLAGDEQYF. The CDR3 DNA reads as TGTGCCAGCAGCGTAGGTGGACTAGCGGGAGACGAGCAGTACTTC.